This TCR beta chain comes out of a study of post-analysis software for immune sequencing data. The study's findings and limits: Patients carried roughly 5 TRBV segments more frequently than controls did, and TRBV5-6, TRBV5-1 and TRBV20-1 were among them.

A note on this clonotype: Its antigen is currently unknown.

The TCR beta cDNA libraries contained unique molecular identifiers. Each CDR3 protein gets one entry after TCRdb re-called the PCR reads with MiXCR. Of around 440,000 distinct CDR3 sequences in the sample, roughly 45% were seen once. Germline values: CDR1 SQVTM, CDR2 ANQGSEA. The CDR3 is 13 residues long. V was pared by 6 bases and J by 3 bases, with 6 bases of the junction left unmatched. The sample taken for sequencing was blood. This TCR was recovered from a girl aged 10 to 17 with multiple sclerosis. The chain employs TRBV29-1 and TRBJ2-7, with 9 bases that match TRBD1. The CDR3 loop is CSVPPTGGYEQYF. In DNA form, the CDR3 reads TGCAGCGTCCCGCCGACAGGGGGCTACGAGCAGTACTTC.